This T cell receptor (beta chain) was recorded in a study of human T cells and chemical hapten exposure. Across the study: DPC at 2% was the sensitizing agent, placed on roughly 2 cm by roughly 2 cm of upper inner arm skin. Each patch test put 0.01% DPC on the upper back, and results were read at 6 days. How much TCR each sample yielded varied, mostly because pooled library volumes differed slightly.

Unique molecular identifiers were attached to individual cDNA molecules within the library. MiXCR was run by TCRdb on the RACE reads, yielding one entry per CDR3 protein. The sample has about 77,000 distinct CDR3 sequences, 14% seen once; the top ten hold approximately 4.5%. Documented time point: pre-sensitization, week 0. Treatment reported: therapeutic diphenylcyclopropenone sensitization with weekly scalp DPC. Trimming removed 4 bases from V and 7 bases from J, with 4 bases in between. CDR3 length equals 10 residues. CDR1 is SQVTM, CDR2 ANQGSEA, per germline. The TCR sequence derives from a woman between 45 and 60 years old with alopecia areata. Some clones in this sample may be carry-over from other donors' samples. This specimen was whole blood, taken in connection with sensitization to the hapten diphenylcyclopropenone (DPC). The rearrangement joins TRBV29-1 to TRBJ1-4; D ambiguous. This chain's CDR3 is CSVGGEKLFF. CDR3 DNA: TGCAGCGTTGGGGGTGAAAAACTGTTTTTT.